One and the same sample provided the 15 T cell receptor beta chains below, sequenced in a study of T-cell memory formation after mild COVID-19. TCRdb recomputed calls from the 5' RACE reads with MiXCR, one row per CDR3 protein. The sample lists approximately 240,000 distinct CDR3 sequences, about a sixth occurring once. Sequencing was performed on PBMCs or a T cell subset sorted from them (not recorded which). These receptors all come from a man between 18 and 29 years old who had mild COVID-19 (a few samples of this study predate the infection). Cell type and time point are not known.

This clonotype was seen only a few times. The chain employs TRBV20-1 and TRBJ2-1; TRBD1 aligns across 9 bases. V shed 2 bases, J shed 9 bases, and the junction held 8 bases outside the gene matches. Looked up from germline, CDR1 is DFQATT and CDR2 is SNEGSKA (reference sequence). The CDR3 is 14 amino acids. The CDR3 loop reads CSARQTGGFFEQFF. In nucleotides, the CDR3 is TGCAGTGCTAGACAGACAGGGGGTTTCTTTGAGCAGTTCTTC.

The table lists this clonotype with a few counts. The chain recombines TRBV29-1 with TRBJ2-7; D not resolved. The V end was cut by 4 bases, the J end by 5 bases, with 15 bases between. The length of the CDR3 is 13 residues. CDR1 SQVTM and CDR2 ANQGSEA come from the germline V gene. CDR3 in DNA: TGCAGCGTTGTGGTTCTTAGGTCGAACGAGCAGTACTTC. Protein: CSVVVLRSNEQYF.

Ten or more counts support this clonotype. CDR3 sequence (DNA): TGCGCCAGCAGCCTTAGCGCAGTTAGCAATCAGCCCCAGCATTTT. It yields the protein CASSLSAVSNQPQHF. The chain couples TRBV4-3 to TRBJ1-5, with D uncertain. CDR1 LGHNA and CDR2 YSLEER come from the germline V gene. V was trimmed by 4 bases and J by 0 bases, leaving 10 bases between them. There are 15 residues in the CDR3.

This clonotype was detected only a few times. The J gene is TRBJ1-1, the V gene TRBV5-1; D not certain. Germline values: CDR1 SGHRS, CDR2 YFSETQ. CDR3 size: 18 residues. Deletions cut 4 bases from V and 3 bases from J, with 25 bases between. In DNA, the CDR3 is TGCGCCAGCAGCGGGTCGTCTTGGCCCGGTCGCGGGTACACTGAAGCTTTCTTT. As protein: CASSGSSWPGRGYTEAFF.

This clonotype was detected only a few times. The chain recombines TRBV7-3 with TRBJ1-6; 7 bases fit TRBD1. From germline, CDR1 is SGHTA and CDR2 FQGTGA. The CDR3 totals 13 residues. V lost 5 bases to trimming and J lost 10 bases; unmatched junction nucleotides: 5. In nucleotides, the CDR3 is TGTGCCAGCAGCCGACAGGGACGGTCACCCCTCCACTTT. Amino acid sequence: CASSRQGRSPLHF.

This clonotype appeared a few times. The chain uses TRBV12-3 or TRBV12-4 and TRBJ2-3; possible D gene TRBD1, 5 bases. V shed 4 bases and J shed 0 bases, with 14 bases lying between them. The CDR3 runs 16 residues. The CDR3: CASSWGRTPSTDTQYF. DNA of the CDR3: TGTGCCAGCAGTTGGGGCCGAACACCTAGCACAGATACGCAGTATTTT.

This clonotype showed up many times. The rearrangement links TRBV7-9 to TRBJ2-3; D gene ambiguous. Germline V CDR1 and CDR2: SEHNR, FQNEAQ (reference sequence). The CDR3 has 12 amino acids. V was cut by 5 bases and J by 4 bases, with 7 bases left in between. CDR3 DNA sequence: TGTGCCAGCAGCCCCGGCCCAGATACGCAGTATTTT. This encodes CASSPGPDTQYF.

The CDR3, as DNA: TGCAGTACCAATCTGAGAGGTGCCTCGGGAGGGGGGAGCAATCAGCCCCAGCATTTT. Its protein is CSTNLRGASGGGSNQPQHF. The J gene is TRBJ1-5, the V gene TRBV20-1; possibly TRBD1 for D (6 bases). V was shortened by 8 bases and J by 1 base, with 30 bases between the two germline ends. Per the germline V gene, CDR1 is DFQATT and CDR2 is SNEGSKA (reference sequence). The CDR3 length is 19 residues.

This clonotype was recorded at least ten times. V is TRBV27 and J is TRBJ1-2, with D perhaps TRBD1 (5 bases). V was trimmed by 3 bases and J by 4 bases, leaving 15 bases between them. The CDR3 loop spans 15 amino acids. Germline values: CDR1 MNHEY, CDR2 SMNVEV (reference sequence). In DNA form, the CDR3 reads TGTGCCAGCAGTTTGATAGGAGGGACCCTCTATGGCTACACCTTC. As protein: CASSLIGGTLYGYTF.

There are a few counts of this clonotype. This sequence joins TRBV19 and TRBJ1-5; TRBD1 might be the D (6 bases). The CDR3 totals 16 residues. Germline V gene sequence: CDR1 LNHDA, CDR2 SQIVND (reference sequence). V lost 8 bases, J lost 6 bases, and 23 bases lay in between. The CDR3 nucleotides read TGTGCCAGTTCACCACAGGGACCTGTATCGGGTCAGCCCCAGCATTTT. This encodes CASSPQGPVSGQPQHF. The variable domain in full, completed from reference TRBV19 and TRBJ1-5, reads DGGITQSPKYLFRKEGQNVTLSCEQNLNHDAMYWYRQDPGQGLRLIYYSQIVNDFQKGDIAEGYSVSREKKESFPLTVTSAQKNPTAFYLCASSPQGPVSGQPQHFGDGTRLSIL.

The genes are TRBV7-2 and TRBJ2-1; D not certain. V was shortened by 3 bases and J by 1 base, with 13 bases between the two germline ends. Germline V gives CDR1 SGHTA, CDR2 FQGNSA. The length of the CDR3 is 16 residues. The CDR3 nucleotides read TGTGCCAGCAGCTTGAGCCCTTCCAGGTCCTACAATGAGCAGTTCTTC. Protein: CASSLSPSRSYNEQFF.

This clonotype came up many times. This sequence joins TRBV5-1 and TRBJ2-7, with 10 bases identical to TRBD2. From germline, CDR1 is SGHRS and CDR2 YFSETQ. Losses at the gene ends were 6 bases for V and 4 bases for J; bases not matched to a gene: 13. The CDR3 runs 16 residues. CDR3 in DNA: TGCGCCAGCAATACGGGGAAAGCGGGGGGGCCTTACGAGCAGTACTTC. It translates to CASNTGKAGGPYEQYF.

The CDR3 bases are TGTGCCAGCAGCTTAGAGCAGGGTTCTGGAAACACCATATATTTT. Residues: CASSLEQGSGNTIYF. V gene TRBV7-6 combines with J gene TRBJ1-3, with D possibly being TRBD1 (5 bases). There are 15 residues in the CDR3. The germline CDR1 and CDR2 sequences are SGHVS and FNYEAQ. V was cut by 1 base and J by 1 base, with 8 bases left in between.

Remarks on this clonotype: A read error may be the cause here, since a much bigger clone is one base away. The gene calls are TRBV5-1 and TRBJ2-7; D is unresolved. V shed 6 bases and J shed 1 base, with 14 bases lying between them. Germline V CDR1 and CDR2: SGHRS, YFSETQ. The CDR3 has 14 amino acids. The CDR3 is CASIPVTESYEQYV. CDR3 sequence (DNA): TGCGCCAGCATCCCCGTGACGGAGTCCTACGAGCAGTACGTC.

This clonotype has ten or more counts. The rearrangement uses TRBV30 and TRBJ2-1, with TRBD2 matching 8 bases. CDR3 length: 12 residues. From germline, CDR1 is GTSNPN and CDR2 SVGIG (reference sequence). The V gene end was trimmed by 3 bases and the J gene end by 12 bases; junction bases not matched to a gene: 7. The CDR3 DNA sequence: TGTGCCTGGAGCGTGCGGGGGGCCGGGCAGTTCTTC. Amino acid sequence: CAWSVRGAGQFF.